The rows below give T cell receptor beta chains drawn from one sample of a study of T cell repertoires in cytomegalovirus infection. Their target antigens are unknown. TCRdb analysed the reads with MiXCR anew, one entry per CDR3 protein. The sample lists about 360,000 distinct CDR3 sequences; roughly 34% were seen once. The starting material was cultured PBMCs, obtained from culture after CMV antigen stimulation. These TCRs come from a human donor in good health (CMV status not recorded). Some clones in this sample may be carry-over from other donors' samples. The CDR3 runs from the conserved cysteine through the conserved F or W. A D gene is named only where the DNA matches it firmly. Not every row has a clone size; where given, it reads once, few, many or a size class.

D gene,J gene,clone size,V gene,CDR3 DNA,CDR3 protein
-,TRBJ1-1,-,TRBV5-4,TGTGCCAGCACCCTTGATGGAATGAACACTGAAGCTTTCTTT,CASTLDGMNTEAFF
TRBD1,TRBJ2-7,few,TRBV7-2,TGTGCCAGCAGCTCCACCCGACAGGGGGACCACGAGCAGTACTTC,CASSSTRQGDHEQYF
-,TRBJ1-6,many,TRBV7-2,TGTGCCAGCAGCCCACAAGGGACATTGAATTCACCCCTCCACTTT,CASSPQGTLNSPLHF
-,TRBJ2-1,-,TRBV7-8,TGTGCCAGCAGCCCCGGGCCTCGTGAGCAGTTCTTC,CASSPGPREQFF
TRBD1,TRBJ2-5,few,TRBV28,TGTGCCAGCAGGACGCCCCAGGACAGGGGAGGGAAGACCCAGTACTTC,CASRTPQDRGGKTQYF
-,TRBJ2-3,few,TRBV7-9,TGTGCCAGCAGCTTGGACAGATCCTTCACAGATACGCAGTATTTT,CASSLDRSFTDTQYF
-,TRBJ2-5,many,TRBV7-2,TGTGCCAGCAGCTTATCAGCGACGGAGACCCAGTACTTC,CASSLSATETQYF
-,TRBJ2-5,many,TRBV6-5,TGTGCCAGCAGTTACCAGACAGGTCAAGAGACCCAGTACTTC,CASSYQTGQETQYF
-,TRBJ1-6,few,TRBV7-6,TGTGCCAGCAGCCTGGTCCTATCACCCCTCCACTTT,CASSLVLSPLHF
TRBD2,TRBJ2-1,-,TRBV27,TGTGCCAGCAGTTCACTAGCGGGCAACAATGAGCAGTTCTTC,CASSSLAGNNEQFF
TRBD2,TRBJ2-3,-,TRBV7-9,TGTGCCAGCAGCCCCCGCCGGGGGGTCCCGGATACGCAGTATTTT,CASSPRRGVPDTQYF
-,TRBJ2-3,many,TRBV6-1,TGTGCCAGCAGTCCTGACGACCCCACAGATACGCAGTATTTT,CASSPDDPTDTQYF
-,TRBJ2-6,-,TRBV28,TGTGCCAGCGTCAGGGCTACAGCCTCTGGGGCCAACGTCCTGACTTTC,CASVRATASGANVLTF
-,TRBJ1-4,-,TRBV29-1,TGCAGCGTTCCTCAGGGAGAAAAACTGTTTTTT,CSVPQGEKLFF
TRBD2,TRBJ2-1,many,TRBV7-2,TGTGCCAGCAGCCCCACTAGCGAGCTCTACAATGAGCAGTTCTTC,CASSPTSELYNEQFF
-,TRBJ1-2,few,TRBV18,TGTGCCAGCTCACCAGTCCAGGAGAAAGGAGGCTACACCTTC,CASSPVQEKGGYTF
-,TRBJ2-5,-,TRBV7-4,TGTGCCAGCAGCTTAGCGGGAGGCAGGAGACAAGAGACCCAGTACTTC,CASSLAGGRRQETQYF
TRBD2,TRBJ2-1,-,TRBV10-3,TGTGCCATCAGTGAGTTGCGGGAGGGCCGGATCTTC,CAISELREGRIF
-,TRBJ2-5,few,TRBV5-8,TGTGCCAGCAGCTTTTCGCCTTCGGAGACCCAGTACTTC,CASSFSPSETQYF
TRBD2,TRBJ2-1,many,TRBV7-6,TGTGCCAGCAGCACCCGGACTAGCGGGAGCTCCTACAATGAGCAGTTCTTC,CASSTRTSGSSYNEQFF
TRBD1,TRBJ1-2,-,TRBV9,TGTGCCAGCAGCGAGAGGACAGGATACCAGAATGGCTACACCTTC,CASSERTGYQNGYTF
-,TRBJ2-3,few,TRBV7-3,TGTGCCAGCAGCTCGACTGGAGTAGGGGCAGATACGCAGTATTTT,CASSSTGVGADTQYF
TRBD2,TRBJ2-7,-,TRBV6-2/TRBV6-3,TGTGCCAGCAGCGTCACCGGGACTAGCACCCACGAGCAGTACTTC,CASSVTGTSTHEQYF
TRBD1,TRBJ1-5,many,TRBV7-2,TGTGCCAGCAGCTTAGTCCCTCGCAGGGGGACCTGGAGACGCAATCAGCCCCAGCATTTT,CASSLVPRRGTWRRNQPQHF
-,TRBJ2-1,-,TRBV5-4,TGTGCCAGCAGCGCCCAGGGGGGTTACAATGAGCAGTTCTTC,CASSAQGGYNEQFF
TRBD1,TRBJ1-1,many,TRBV7-2,TGTGCCAGCAGCTTAGGGACAGGGGTCCTGACTGAAGCTTTCTTT,CASSLGTGVLTEAFF
TRBD1,TRBJ1-1,-,TRBV20-1,TGCAGTGCTAGAGGGACAGGGTTGGGGAACACTGAAGCTTTCTTT,CSARGTGLGNTEAFF
TRBD1,TRBJ1-5,-,TRBV5-4,TGTGCCAGCAGCGCCGGGACAGGGTATAGCAATCAGCCCCAGCATTTT,CASSAGTGYSNQPQHF
TRBD1,TRBJ2-2,-,TRBV6-1,TGTGCCAGCAGTGAGCGGGACAGGCCGAACACCGGGGAGCTGTTTTTT,CASSERDRPNTGELFF
-,TRBJ2-3,many,TRBV19,TGTGCCAGTAGCCCCGGGACCCGTCGTACAGATACGCAGTATTTT,CASSPGTRRTDTQYF
-,TRBJ2-1,-,TRBV19,TGTGCCAGTAGTATTAAAGACTTTTACAATGAGCAGTTCTTC,CASSIKDFYNEQFF
TRBD1,TRBJ1-3,few,TRBV19,TGTGCCAGTAGCCCCAGGACAGGGGACGGAAACACCATATATTTT,CASSPRTGDGNTIYF
TRBD2,TRBJ2-1,-,TRBV5-4,TGTGCCAGCAGCTTGAAAGGGACTAGCGGGAGGGTCTTCTACAATGAGCAGTTCTTC,CASSLKGTSGRVFYNEQFF
-,TRBJ2-3,-,TRBV27,TGTGCCAGCAGCAGAGGGGACTCCACAGATACGCAGTATTTT,CASSRGDSTDTQYF
TRBD2,TRBJ2-1,few,TRBV12-3/TRBV12-4,TGTGCCAGCAGCAGTGATAGCGGGAGGGGGGGGTCCTACAATGAGCAGTTCTTC,CASSSDSGRGGSYNEQFF
TRBD2,TRBJ2-2,few,TRBV7-3,TGTGCCAGCAGCTTACGGGAGGGGGCCGGGGAGCTGTTTTTT,CASSLREGAGELFF
-,TRBJ2-3,few,TRBV12-3/TRBV12-4,TGTGCCAGCAGCGGGCGCAGCGGCAGAATCACAGATACGCAGTATTTT,CASSGRSGRITDTQYF
TRBD2,TRBJ2-1,-,TRBV29-1,TGCAGCGTTGAAGGCCACCCTACTAGCGTCTTATACAATGAGCAGTTCTTC,CSVEGHPTSVLYNEQFF
-,TRBJ1-1,many,TRBV7-2,TGTGCCAGCACCCCTTGGGGGAATGAAGCTTTCTTT,CASTPWGNEAFF
TRBD2,TRBJ2-5,few,TRBV6-1,TGTGCCAGCAGTCGCCCACTACACGGGAGGGCTGGGGAGACCCAGTACTTC,CASSRPLHGRAGETQYF
TRBD2,TRBJ2-3,-,TRBV7-2,TGTGCCAGCACCGCCCCCCCGGGACTAGCGGTGATACGGTCTAGCACAGATACGCAGTATTTT,CASTAPPGLAVIRSSTDTQYF
TRBD2,TRBJ2-1,few,TRBV15,TGTGCCACCAGCAGAGATAGACTAGCGCCCTCGCAGCAGTTCTTC,CATSRDRLAPSQQFF
-,TRBJ1-1,medium-sized,TRBV20-1,TGCAGTGCTGACCCGGGCCTCAACACTGAAGCTTTCTTT,CSADPGLNTEAFF
TRBD1,TRBJ1-5,few,TRBV12-3/TRBV12-4,TGTGCCAGCAGTACGGGACAGGGACACAATCAGCCCCAGCATTTT,CASSTGQGHNQPQHF